The 11 T cell receptor beta chains listed next were all sequenced from one sample in a study of T-cell memory formation after mild COVID-19. TCRdb itself ran the 5' RACE reads through MiXCR, one entry per CDR3 protein. The sample comprises 120,000 to 150,000 distinct CDR3 sequences, about a fifth of which are singletons, and about 2% rests with the top ten. Sequencing used PBMCs or a T cell subset sorted from them (not recorded which). The source of these receptors is an adult woman who had mild COVID-19 (a few samples of this study predate the infection). Cell type and time point are not known.

This clonotype has only a few counts. The chain links TRBV12-3 or TRBV12-4 to TRBJ1-6; no reliable D call. This CDR3 is 13 amino acids long. V gave up 1 base and J gave up 11 bases, with 9 bases separating them. The CDR3 DNA sequence: TGTGCCAGCAGTTTAGGGAGGTTGCCACCCCTCCACTTT. Encoded protein: CASSLGRLPPLHF.

This clonotype was counted between two and nine times. The J gene is TRBJ2-1, the V gene TRBV7-2, with TRBD1 as a possible D gene (6 bases). V was trimmed by 5 bases and J by 8 bases, leaving 13 bases between them. The germline CDR1 and CDR2 sequences are SGHTA and FQGNSA. The CDR3 is 13 amino acids. CDR3 protein: CASSHGQLYEQFF. As DNA, the CDR3 is TGTGCCAGCAGCCACGGACAGCTATATGAGCAGTTCTTC.

The chain is built from TRBV27 and TRBJ1-2, with 10 bases lining up with TRBD1. CDR1 and CDR2 from the germline V gene are MNHEY and SMNVEV (reference sequence). Losses at the gene ends were 2 bases for V and 1 base for J; bases not matched to a gene: 4. The CDR3 loop spans 16 amino acids. CDR3 nucleotide sequence: TGTGCCAGCAGTTTAATCGGGGACAGGGGTAACTATGGCTACACCTTC. It encodes CASSLIGDRGNYGYTF.

This clonotype showed up just a few times. The chain is built from TRBV5-1 and TRBJ2-7, with a possible D match to TRBD2 (5 bases). Germline CDR1 reads SGHRS; CDR2 reads YFSETQ. V lost 0 bases to trimming and J lost 2 bases, with 15 bases between them. This CDR3 region has 16 residues. As DNA, the CDR3 is TGCGCCAGCAGCTTGGATGGAGTCCGGGATCCCTACGAGCAGTACTTC. It encodes CASSLDGVRDPYEQYF.

This rearrangement joins TRBV20-1 to TRBJ1-2; a possible D gene is TRBD1 (5 bases). The ends were cut back, 3 bases at V and 8 bases at J, with 16 bases in the middle. This CDR3 is built from 13 residues. Per the germline V gene, CDR1 is DFQATT and CDR2 is SNEGSKA (reference sequence). CDR3 in DNA: TGCAGTGCTAGCCTACCGGGGGTCACGGGCTACACCTTC. The encoded protein is CSASLPGVTGYTF.

The table lists this clonotype with a few counts. The J gene is TRBJ2-5, the V gene TRBV28; D not certain. The CDR3 loop spans 14 amino acids. V was trimmed by 10 bases and J by 2 bases, leaving 17 bases between them. Germline V gives CDR1 MDHEN, CDR2 SYDVKM. The CDR3 nucleotides read TGTGCCACTCGCGGCAGTCCCCAACAAGAGACCCAGTACTTC. Its protein product is CATRGSPQQETQYF.

The chain combines TRBV29-1 with TRBJ2-1; TRBD1 is a possible D gene (6 bases). The CDR3 totals 15 residues. CDR1 and CDR2 (germline): SQVTM, ANQGSEA. V lost 7 bases and J 0 bases, leaving 16 bases between the germline ends. The CDR3 DNA follows: TGCAGCGGGGGACACTTACTAAGCTCCTACAATGAGCAGTTCTTC. It specifies CSGGHLLSSYNEQFF.

The rearrangement links TRBV7-3 to TRBJ2-7; 10 nucleotides match TRBD2. Germline V gene data show CDR1 as SGHTA and CDR2 as FQGTGA. V was clipped by 2 bases and J by 10 bases; unmatched bases: 14. CDR3 length: 16 amino acids. CDR3 loop: CASSLLQVSASGSQYF. The CDR3 DNA is TGTGCCAGCAGCTTATTGCAGGTATCGGCTAGCGGGAGTCAGTACTTC.

V usage is TRBV29-1 and J usage is TRBJ1-1, with D unresolved. V gave up 3 bases and J gave up 2 bases, with 10 bases separating them. Germline CDR1 reads SQVTM; CDR2 reads ANQGSEA. The CDR3 has 13 residues. This CDR3 is CSVDRGGNTEAFF. The CDR3 region has the DNA TGCAGCGTTGACCGGGGAGGAAACACTGAAGCTTTCTTT.

This clonotype has more than one count but fewer than ten. The rearrangement links TRBV11-1 to TRBJ2-1, with a possible D match to TRBD2 (6 bases). V lost 4 bases to trimming and J lost 1 base, with 11 bases between them. The CDR3 covers 15 residues. The germline V gene encodes CDR1 SGHAT and CDR2 FQDESV (reference sequence). CDR3 in amino acids: CASSSEGGSYNEQFF. DNA of the CDR3: TGTGCCAGCAGCTCCGAGGGAGGTTCCTACAATGAGCAGTTCTTC.

This clonotype was counted between two and nine times. The chain's CDR3 is CASSRQGRPYEQYF. The CDR3 region has the DNA TGTGCCAGCAGCCGACAGGGGAGGCCCTACGAGCAGTACTTC. The chain recombines TRBV27 with TRBJ2-7, with TRBD1 matching over 8 bases. V trimming: 6 bases; J trimming: 2 bases; junction bases outside the gene matches: 6. Germline values: CDR1 MNHEY, CDR2 SMNVEV (reference sequence). CDR3 length equals 14 residues.